What follows describes a single TCR beta chain. Its cognate antigen is unknown. Nominally healthy donors provided the samples, though records likely missed some immune exposures. The data are from a study of cytomegalovirus exposure and HLA in healthy donors. Study outcomes and limitations: Some V segments could not be told apart, so they were left out, TRBV6-2 and TRBV6-3 among them. Cytomegalovirus association was assigned to approximately 180 TCR beta chains. Reportedly, a later analysis found an Asian-associated ancestry cluster had fewer N-insertions than the approximately 670-donor mean.

PCR employed 60 Vbeta and 13 Jbeta primers. TCRdb's table, derived via immunoSEQ multiplex PCR, lists solely in-frame clones and lacks some. The sample records approximately 150,000 clones, roughly 81% being singletons. V gave up 8 bases and J gave up 7 bases; unmatched junction bases: 11. This CDR3 has 16 amino acids. CDR1 and CDR2 from the germline V gene are PRHDT and FYEKMQ (reference sequence). The specimen sequenced was PBMCs. The gene calls are TRBV13 and TRBJ2-1, with TRBD2 matching over 13 bases. This clonotype was sampled from a female donor in good health and CMV-seronegative. Here the CDR3 reads CASQPRGTSGTNEQFF. Here the CDR3 DNA reads TGTGCCAGCCAGCCTAGGGGGACTAGCGGGACGAATGAGCAGTTCTTC. Using reference TRBV13 and TRBJ2-1 for the parts outside the CDR3, the full variable domain is AAGVIQSPRHLIKEKRETATLKCYPIPRHDTVYWYQQGPGQDPQFLISFYEKMQSDKGSIPDRFSAQQFSDYHSELNMSSLELGDSALYFCASQPRGTSGTNEQFFGPGTRLTVL.